This T cell receptor beta chain was profiled in a study of shared T cell receptors in the human thymus. Only a few counts were recorded for this clone. V was trimmed by 1 base and J by 2 bases, leaving 6 bases between them. The CDR3 is made up of 13 amino acids. Germline CDR1 is SGHAT and CDR2 is FQNNGV. Repertoires were generated with immunoSEQ multiplex PCR, while TCRdb's copy carries only in-frame clones and drops some. The sample lists approximately 730,000 clones, roughly 85% occurring once. The sample was also linked to a second study, of human thymus T cells.

Sequencing was done on a sample of thymocytes. The sequence was collected from a girl under three years old with a congenital heart defect. The genes are TRBV11-2 and TRBJ2-7, with TRBD2 as a possible D gene (6 bases). CDR3 sequence: CASSLAGAYEQYF. CDR3 nucleotides: TGTGCCAGCAGCTTAGCGGGAGCCTACGAGCAGTACTTC.